The text below deals with one T cell receptor (beta chain). A junction boundary mismatches the germline segment, possibly from a read error. TCRbeta libraries were built with three rounds of nested PCR, modified from ARM-PCR. TCRdb reanalysed the multiplex PCR reads using MiXCR and keeps one entry per CDR3 protein. The sample includes some 90,000 distinct CDR3 sequences, about three fifths of them seen just once. CDR3 size: 19 residues. The germline V gene has CDR1 SGHAT and CDR2 FQDESV (reference sequence). This sample's RNA came from whole unsorted tissue. The entry originates in a study of tumor and adjacent non-tumor tissue in lung cancer.

The sequenced material came from lung tumor tissue. This receptor was identified in a man in his 70s with non-small cell lung cancer. The rearrangement links TRBV11-1 to TRBJ2-5; 12 bases fit TRBD2. CDR3 bases: TGTGCCAGCAGCTCAAAAACGGGACTAGCGGGTTGGTACCAGGAGACCCAGTACTTC. It codes for CASSSKTGLAGWYQETQYF.